This T cell receptor (beta chain) was observed in a study of shared clonotypes between healthy human individuals. Assay: immunoSEQ multiplex PCR; the TCRdb copy retains only in-frame clones and omits some. The data hold some 1,100,000 clones, with 70% to 80% observed a single time. The germline V and J ends were trimmed by 3 bases and 5 bases, with 10 bases remaining between them. The CDR3 contains 13 residues. Germline V gene sequence: CDR1 SEHNR, CDR2 FQNEAQ (reference sequence). Sequencing input: memory CD4+ T cells from PBMCs. Indicated subset: CD45RA-negative fraction. The chain carries TRBV7-9 and TRBJ2-5, with D unresolved. The TCR comes from a man between 18 and 35 years old in good health. Some clones in this sample may be carry-over from other donors' samples. The CDR3 spells CASSFPGIETQYF. CDR3 sequence (DNA): TGTGCCAGCAGCTTCCCAGGTATTGAGACCCAGTACTTC.